This T cell receptor (beta chain) derives from a study of blood T cell repertoires in COVID-19. Study information: Both acute and convalescent COVID-19 samples were obtained from the United States, Italy and Spain. Sample material is recorded as cDNA or gDNA derived from T cells, B-cell-depleted T cells, or PBMCs.

Clones were read by immunoSEQ multiplex PCR, and TCRdb kept only the in-frame ones, dropping some. The repertoire holds over 150,000 clones, around 82% seen once, with around 19% in the top ten. CDR1 MNHNY and CDR2 SVGAGI come from the germline V gene (reference sequence). The CDR3 totals 15 residues. Trimming left V 2 bases short and J 5 bases short, with 15 bases between. The sample consisted of peripheral blood. The source is a woman in her 70s who had recovered from COVID-19. The V and J genes are TRBV6-6 and TRBJ1-1, with TRBD1 as a possible D gene (6 bases). For the CDR3, the DNA is TGTGCCAGCAGTTACGAGGGGGGGGTTGGTACTGAAGCTTTCTTT. It translates to CASSYEGGVGTEAFF.